Shown below are 20 T cell receptor beta chains from a single sample sequenced in a study of early T cells in non-severe SARS-CoV-2 infection. Each CDR3 protein gets one entry after TCRdb re-called the 5' RACE reads with MiXCR. The table records around 57,000 distinct CDR3 sequences, less than 14% of them present only once. Sequenced: whole blood. These receptors originate from an adult who was a healthcare worker with PCR-confirmed SARS-CoV-2 infection or an uninfected control (not recorded which).

The chain joins TRBV7-2 to TRBJ2-5, with 7 bases matching TRBD2. Trimming cost V 5 bases and J 5 bases; bases outside gene matches: 8. Germline-derived CDR1 and CDR2 are SGHTA and FQGNSA. The CDR3 sequence is 14 residues long. The CDR3 DNA reads as TGTGCCAGCAGCACCGTCAGCGGGGAGGAGACCCAGTACTTC. Its protein product is CASSTVSGEETQYF.

CDR3: CSATPPGQLYGYTF. The CDR3 DNA is TGCAGTGCTACGCCCCCGGGACAGCTCTATGGCTACACCTTC. The chain couples TRBV20-1 to TRBJ1-2, with 7 bases fitting TRBD1. The length of the CDR3 is 14 residues. Germline V CDR1 and CDR2: DFQATT, SNEGSKA (reference sequence). Trimming at V came to 4 bases and at J to 4 bases, leaving 9 bases not matched to a gene.

The chain uses TRBV12-3 or TRBV12-4 and TRBJ2-3; D ambiguous. The length of the CDR3 is 16 residues. V gave up 3 bases and J gave up 4 bases, with 17 bases separating them. CDR3 protein: CASSFDQTSGADTQYF. Here the CDR3 DNA reads TGTGCCAGCAGTTTTGATCAGACGAGTGGCGCAGATACGCAGTATTTT.

In this sample, this clonotype turned up many times. The chain has TRBV4-3 and TRBJ2-7, with D perhaps matching TRBD1 (5 bases). The CDR3 has 14 residues. The germline V and J ends were trimmed by 4 bases and 2 bases, with 12 bases remaining between them. CDR1 is LGHNA and CDR2 is YSLEER in the germline V gene. The CDR3 DNA follows: TGCGCCAGCAGCCCCGGAACAGGAGCCTACGAGCAGTACTTC. Protein: CASSPGTGAYEQYF.

In this sample, this clonotype turned up many times. The chain couples TRBV20-1 to TRBJ2-1; 8 bases fit TRBD2. The CDR3 has 16 amino acids. V trimming: 0 bases; J trimming: 6 bases; junction bases outside the gene matches: 10. Germline V gene lookup returns CDR1 DFQATT and CDR2 SNEGSKA (reference sequence). In DNA form, the CDR3 reads TGCAGTGCTAGAGATCGTGGGACTAGTCCTGGCAATGAGCAGTTCTTC. Protein product: CSARDRGTSPGNEQFF.

This clonotype was picked up a small number of times. The chain combines TRBV30 with TRBJ1-2; D is perhaps TRBD1 (6 bases). V lost 4 bases and J lost 4, with 16 bases in between. CDR3 length: 14 residues. Per germline, CDR1 GTSNPN and CDR2 SVGIG (reference sequence). In DNA, the CDR3 is TGTGCCTGGACACATTCCTGGGGGGCCTATGGCTACACCTTC. Protein sequence: CAWTHSWGAYGYTF.

This sequence joins TRBV30 and TRBJ2-1; no firm D call. The CDR3 is 11 residues long. Trimming cost V 3 bases and J 9 bases, with 9 bases left between them. Germline V CDR1 and CDR2: GTSNPN, SVGIG (reference sequence). In DNA form, the CDR3 reads TGTGCCTGGAGCCCCCTTCGTGAGCAGTTCTTC. This gives the protein CAWSPLREQFF.

This clonotype was counted a few times. The chain couples TRBV7-9 to TRBJ2-1, with 8 bases fitting TRBD2. The CDR3 extends over 13 amino acids. The germline V gene encodes CDR1 SEHNR and CDR2 FQNEAQ (reference sequence). V shed 5 bases and J 12 bases; nucleotides not matched to a gene: 9. This CDR3 is CASSPLADVGQFF. The CDR3 region has the DNA TGTGCCAGCAGCCCACTAGCGGACGTGGGGCAGTTCTTC.

This clonotype was counted many times. V usage is TRBV10-3 and J usage is TRBJ2-5, with 9 bases lining up with TRBD2. V lost 3 bases, J lost 1 base, and 3 bases stayed unmatched. CDR1 is ENHRY and CDR2 is SYGVKD in the germline V gene. CDR3 size: 15 residues. CDR3 nucleotide sequence: TGTGCCATCAGTGATTCGCGGGGGGGCCAAGAGACCCAGTACTTC. This codes for CAISDSRGGQETQYF.

This clonotype was detected many times. The chain has TRBV20-1 and TRBJ1-1; D is undetermined. The CDR3 runs to 12 residues. V gave up 1 base and J gave up 1 base, with 4 bases separating them. CDR1 DFQATT and CDR2 SNEGSKA come from the germline V gene (reference sequence). CDR3 region: CSARGTNTEAFF. The DNA of the CDR3 is TGCAGTGCTAGAGGCACGAACACTGAAGCTTTCTTT.

The chain has TRBV6-2 or TRBV6-3 and TRBJ2-5, with TRBD1 matching 8 bases. V trimming: 5 bases; J trimming: 1 base; junction bases outside the gene matches: 9. Germline V CDR1 and CDR2: MNHEY, SVGEGT. This CDR3 is 16 amino acids long. This CDR3 reads CASSPHRTGPQETQYF. The CDR3 region has the DNA TGTGCCAGCAGTCCACACCGGACAGGGCCCCAAGAGACCCAGTACTTC.

This clonotype was observed a handful of times. The CDR3 protein is CASSLELFVEAFF. The CDR3 DNA follows: TGTGCCAGCAGCTTAGAGTTGTTTGTTGAAGCTTTCTTT. The rearrangement joins TRBV7-9 to TRBJ1-1; D remains unclear. There are 13 residues in the CDR3. V was trimmed by 1 base and J by 7 bases, leaving 10 bases between them. Per the germline V gene, CDR1 is SEHNR and CDR2 is FQNEAQ (reference sequence).

V is TRBV11-3 and J is TRBJ1-1; D is undetermined. Germline-derived CDR1 and CDR2 are SGHNT and YENEEA. Trimming shortened V by 3 bases and J by 5 bases, and 10 bases separated the two germline ends. The CDR3 runs to 13 residues. CDR3 amino acids: CASSLSGETEAFF. DNA for the CDR3: TGTGCCAGCAGCTTGTCCGGGGAGACTGAAGCTTTCTTT.

This clonotype was seen at least ten times. Mismatch with germline at one junction end may stem from a read error. This chain links TRBV5-1 with TRBJ1-1, with no clear D. Germline V gene data show CDR1 as SGHRS and CDR2 as YFSETQ. This CDR3 spans 13 amino acids. CDR3 nucleotides: TGTGCCAGCAGCTTCAACCGGAACACTGAAGCTTTCTTT. It translates to CASSFNRNTEAFF.

This clonotype was seen many times. This sequence joins TRBV7-9 and TRBJ2-1; TRBD1 matches at 9 bases. Germline loops: CDR1 SEHNR, CDR2 FQNEAQ (reference sequence). The CDR3 length is 15 residues. J lost 7 bases, V lost 1 base, and 5 bases had no gene match. The CDR3 protein is CASSLGRDRANEQFF. The CDR3 region has the DNA TGTGCCAGCAGCTTAGGCCGGGACAGGGCTAATGAGCAGTTCTTC.

The chain carries TRBV4-3 and TRBJ2-7; possibly TRBD2 for D (7 bases). Germline V lookup: CDR1 LGHNA, CDR2 YSLEER. The CDR3 spans 16 residues. Trimming took off 0 bases at V and 4 bases at J, with 16 bases between the two ends. The CDR3, as DNA: TGCGCCAGCAGCCAAGAGGCGGGGGCGCATAAGTACGAGCAGTACTTC. As protein: CASSQEAGAHKYEQYF.

The rearrangement links TRBV20-1 to TRBJ1-2; 9 bases line up with TRBD1. Per the germline V gene, CDR1 is DFQATT and CDR2 is SNEGSKA (reference sequence). V gave up 5 bases and J gave up 1 base; unmatched junction bases: 8. The CDR3 length is 15 residues. Here the CDR3 reads CSALKGGQGNYGYTF. CDR3 in DNA: TGCAGTGCTCTGAAGGGGGGACAGGGTAACTATGGCTACACCTTC.

The rearrangement joins TRBV29-1 to TRBJ2-1, with TRBD2 as a possible D gene (5 bases). The germline V and J ends were trimmed by 4 bases and 14 bases, with 15 bases remaining between them. The CDR3 sequence is 11 residues long. CDR1 and CDR2 (germline): SQVTM, ANQGSEA. In DNA form, the CDR3 reads TGCAGCGTTGTAGTCCCGGGAAGGGAGTTCTTC. Amino acid sequence: CSVVVPGREFF.

This rearrangement joins TRBV27 to TRBJ2-2; 8 bases are shared with TRBD1. The CDR3 totals 15 residues. Trimming removed 3 bases from V and 6 bases from J; junction bases left unmatched: 6. Germline V gene lookup returns CDR1 MNHEY and CDR2 SMNVEV (reference sequence). This CDR3 is CASSLVRGQAGELFF. The CDR3 DNA follows: TGTGCCAGCAGTTTGGTCAGGGGACAGGCCGGGGAGCTGTTTTTT.

This clonotype occurred a few times. The rearrangement joins TRBV18 to TRBJ1-5; no definite D call. Trimming took 6 bases from V and 0 from J, leaving 9 bases between them. The CDR3 extends over 14 amino acids. The germline gives CDR1 KGHSH, CDR2 LQKENI. The CDR3 spells CASSGLNSNQPQHF. The DNA of the CDR3 is TGTGCCAGCTCTGGACTGAATAGCAATCAGCCCCAGCATTTT.